This TCR beta chain was identified in a study of neoadjuvant anti-PD-1 for oral cavity cancer. Study-wide points: Higher pretreatment blood Treg/Th17 ratios correlated with higher pretreatment blood and lower post-treatment tumor TCRbeta clonality. After neoadjuvant nivolumab, PBMC T cell clonality was significantly higher in non-responders than responders.

Most PBMC samples had roughly 0.5 ug input DNA in six replicates. Libraries were prepared by immunoSEQ multiplex PCR; TCRdb keeps only in-frame clonotypes and omits some of them. The sample lists 15,000 to 20,000 clones, approximately 70% occurring once. Of note for this clone: Its antigen is undetermined.

Germline loops: CDR1 LNHDA, CDR2 SQIVND (reference sequence). V lost 6 bases and J lost 4, with 14 bases in between. This CDR3 comprises 14 residues. PBMCs were not maintained or expanded in culture before analysis. The V gene is TRBV19, the J gene TRBJ2-3, with TRBD2 as a possible D gene (6 bases). This clonotype originated in a person aged 35 to 85 with oral cavity squamous cell carcinoma. The source was PBMCs, collected before nivolumab (anti-PD-1) treatment. The CDR3 region is CASRTGGVADTQYF. CDR3 coding DNA: TGTGCCAGTAGGACTGGAGGGGTGGCAGATACGCAGTATTTT.